These T cell receptor beta chains were read from a single sample in a study of shared clonotypes between healthy human individuals. Data came from immunoSEQ multiplex PCR; TCRdb stores just in-frame clones and leaves some out. The sample yields 490,000 or so clones, 76% seen once. The sequencing input was PBMCs. The receptors derive from a woman aged 40 to 50 in good health. Some clones in this sample may be carry-over from other donors' samples. Both conserved end residues are part of each CDR3. The D gene is left open where the match is weak. Expanded clones get a size class; other rows say once, few or many, or leave the size out.

d_gene: TRBD2; j_gene: TRBJ2-3; v_gene: TRBV4-2; abundance: -; CDR3nt: TGTGCCAGCAGCCAAGGGGCTAGCGGGGCTAGCACAGATACGCAGTATTTT; CDR3aa: CASSQGASGASTDTQYF
d_gene: TRBD2; j_gene: TRBJ2-2; v_gene: TRBV4-2; abundance: -; CDR3nt: TGTGCCAGCAGCCCACTGGCCAGCGGGGCGAACACCGGGGAGCTGTTTTTT; CDR3aa: CASSPLASGANTGELFF
d_gene: -; j_gene: TRBJ2-7; v_gene: TRBV10-3; abundance: -; CDR3nt: TGTGCCATCAGTTCGACAGGGCATTTTACCCCGGGAGGGTCCTACGAGCAGTACTTC; CDR3aa: CAISSTGHFTPGGSYEQYF
d_gene: TRBD1; j_gene: TRBJ2-7; v_gene: TRBV4-1; abundance: -; CDR3nt: TGCGCCAGCAGCCACCTAGGCCCCGGGACAGGGTTGTACGAGCAGTACTTC; CDR3aa: CASSHLGPGTGLYEQYF
d_gene: TRBD1; j_gene: TRBJ1-4; v_gene: TRBV18; abundance: -; CDR3nt: TGTGCCAGCTCACCACTACAGGGGGTGGCTAATGAAAAACTGTTTTTT; CDR3aa: CASSPLQGVANEKLFF
d_gene: -; j_gene: TRBJ2-3; v_gene: TRBV4-2; abundance: -; CDR3nt: TGTGCCAGTAGCCAAGAGTCGCGGTCCACAGATACGCAGTATTTT; CDR3aa: CASSQESRSTDTQYF
d_gene: TRBD2; j_gene: TRBJ2-7; v_gene: TRBV4-1; abundance: -; CDR3nt: TGCGCCAGCAGCCAGGGACTAGCTGAAAGCTCCTACGAGCAGTACTTC; CDR3aa: CASSQGLAESSYEQYF
d_gene: -; j_gene: TRBJ1-2; v_gene: TRBV30; abundance: -; CDR3nt: TGTGCCTGGAGTATTCAAACTGGTGGCTACACCTTC; CDR3aa: CAWSIQTGGYTF
d_gene: -; j_gene: TRBJ1-1; v_gene: TRBV7-8; abundance: many; CDR3nt: TGTGCCAGCAGCCTGACTTTTGGGACACTCATTAGGGACACTGAAGCTTTCTTT; CDR3aa: CASSLTFGTLIRDTEAFF
d_gene: -; j_gene: TRBJ1-1; v_gene: TRBV6-5; abundance: -; CDR3nt: TGTGCCAGCTCCTATTCTTTCCAGCGCACTGAAGCTTTCTTT; CDR3aa: CASSYSFQRTEAFF
d_gene: -; j_gene: TRBJ2-7; v_gene: TRBV20-1; abundance: medium-sized; CDR3nt: TGCAGTGCCTTAGGGTACGAGCAGTACTTC; CDR3aa: CSALGYEQYF
d_gene: TRBD1; j_gene: TRBJ1-5; v_gene: TRBV28; abundance: -; CDR3nt: TGTGCCAGCAGCCCCGGGCAGGGGGATCAGCCCCAGCATTTT; CDR3aa: CASSPGQGDQPQHF
d_gene: -; j_gene: TRBJ1-1; v_gene: TRBV2; abundance: -; CDR3nt: TGTGCCAGCAGTTTACAGGTGAACACTGAAGCTTTCTTT; CDR3aa: CASSLQVNTEAFF
d_gene: -; j_gene: TRBJ1-1; v_gene: TRBV9; abundance: -; CDR3nt: TGTGCCAGCAGCGTAGGACAGGCCTACACTGAAGCTTTCTTT; CDR3aa: CASSVGQAYTEAFF
d_gene: TRBD1; j_gene: TRBJ2-5; v_gene: TRBV28; abundance: -; CDR3nt: TGTGCCAGCAGCCCGGGTAGGGGGCAACGGGAGACCCAGTACTTC; CDR3aa: CASSPGRGQRETQYF
d_gene: -; j_gene: TRBJ2-5; v_gene: TRBV10-3; abundance: -; CDR3nt: TGTGCCATTGGGGGGGGACAGCACCAAGAGACCCAGTACTTC; CDR3aa: CAIGGGQHQETQYF
d_gene: -; j_gene: TRBJ1-5; v_gene: TRBV4-2; abundance: few; CDR3nt: TGTGCCAGCAGCCAAGATCTAGGTTCCCTCACCACATTCCAGCCCCAGCATTTT; CDR3aa: CASSQDLGSLTTFQPQHF
d_gene: TRBD2; j_gene: TRBJ2-1; v_gene: TRBV2; abundance: -; CDR3nt: TGTGCCAGCATCGGGGGGTCCAGCTCCTACAATGAGCAGTTCTTC; CDR3aa: CASIGGSSSYNEQFF